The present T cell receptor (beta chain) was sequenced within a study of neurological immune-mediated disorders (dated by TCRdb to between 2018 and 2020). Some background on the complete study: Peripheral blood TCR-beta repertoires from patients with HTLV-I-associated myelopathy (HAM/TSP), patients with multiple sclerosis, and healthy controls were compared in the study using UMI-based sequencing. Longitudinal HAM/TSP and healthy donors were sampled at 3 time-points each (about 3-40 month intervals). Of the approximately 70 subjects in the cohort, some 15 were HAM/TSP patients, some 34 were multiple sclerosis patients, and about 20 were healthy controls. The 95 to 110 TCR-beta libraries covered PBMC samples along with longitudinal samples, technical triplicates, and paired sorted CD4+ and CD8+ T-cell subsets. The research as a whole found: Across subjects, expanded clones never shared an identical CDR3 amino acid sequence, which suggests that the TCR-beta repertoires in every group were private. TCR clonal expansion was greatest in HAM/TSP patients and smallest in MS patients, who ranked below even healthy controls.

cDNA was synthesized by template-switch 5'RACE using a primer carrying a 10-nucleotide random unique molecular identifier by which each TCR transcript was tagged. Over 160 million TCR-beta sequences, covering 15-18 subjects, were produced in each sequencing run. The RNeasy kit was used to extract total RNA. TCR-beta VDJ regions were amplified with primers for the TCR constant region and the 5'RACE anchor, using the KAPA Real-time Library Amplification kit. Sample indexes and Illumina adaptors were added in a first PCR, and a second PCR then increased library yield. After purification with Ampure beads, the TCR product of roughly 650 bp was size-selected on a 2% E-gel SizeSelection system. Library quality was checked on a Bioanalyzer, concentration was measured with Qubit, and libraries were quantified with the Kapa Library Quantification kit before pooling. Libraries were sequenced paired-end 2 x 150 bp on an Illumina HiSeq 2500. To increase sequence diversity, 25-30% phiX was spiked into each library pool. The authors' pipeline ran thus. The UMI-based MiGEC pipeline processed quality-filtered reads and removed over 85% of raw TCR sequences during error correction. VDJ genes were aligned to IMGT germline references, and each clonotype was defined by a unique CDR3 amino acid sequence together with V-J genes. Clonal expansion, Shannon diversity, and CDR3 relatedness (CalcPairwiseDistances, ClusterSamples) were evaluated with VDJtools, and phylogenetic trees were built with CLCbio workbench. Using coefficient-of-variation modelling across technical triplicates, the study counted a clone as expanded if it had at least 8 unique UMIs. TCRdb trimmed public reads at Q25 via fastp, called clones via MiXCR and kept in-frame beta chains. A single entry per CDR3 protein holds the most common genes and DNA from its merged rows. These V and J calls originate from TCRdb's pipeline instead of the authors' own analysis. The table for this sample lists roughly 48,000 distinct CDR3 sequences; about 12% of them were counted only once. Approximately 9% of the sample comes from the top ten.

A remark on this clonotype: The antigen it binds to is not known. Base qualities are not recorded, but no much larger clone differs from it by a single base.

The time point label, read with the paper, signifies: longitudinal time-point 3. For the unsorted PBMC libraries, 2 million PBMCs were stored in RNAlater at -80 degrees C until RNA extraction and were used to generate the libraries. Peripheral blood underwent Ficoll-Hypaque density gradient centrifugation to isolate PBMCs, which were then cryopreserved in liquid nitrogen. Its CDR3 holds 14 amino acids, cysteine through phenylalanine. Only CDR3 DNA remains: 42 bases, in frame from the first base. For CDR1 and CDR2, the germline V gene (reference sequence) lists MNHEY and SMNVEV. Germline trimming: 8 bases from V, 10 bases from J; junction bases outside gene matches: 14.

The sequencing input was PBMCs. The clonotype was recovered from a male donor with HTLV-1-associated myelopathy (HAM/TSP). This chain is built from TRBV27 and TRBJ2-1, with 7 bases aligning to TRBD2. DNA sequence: TGTGCCAGCCTACGGACTAGTGGCCTCCGGGAGCAGTTCTTC. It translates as CASLRTSGLREQFF.